This TCR beta chain was found in a study of T cells after yellow fever vaccination. TCRdb reprocessed the 5' RACE reads via MiXCR and lists one record per CDR3 protein. Counted here are about 580,000 distinct CDR3 sequences, approximately 16% occurring once; the ten biggest clones make up approximately 15%. Losses at the gene ends were 1 base for V and 2 bases for J; bases not matched to a gene: 16. In germline, CDR1 is SGHAT, CDR2 FQDESV (reference sequence). There are 19 residues in the CDR3. Sequenced material: PBMCs, taken around 5 days after the first yellow fever vaccination. The receptor comes from a man younger than 35 who received the YFV17D yellow fever vaccine. The chain employs TRBV11-1 and TRBJ2-5, with 7 nucleotides matching TRBD2. CDR3 DNA: TGTGCCAGCAGCTTAGGGAATCTCGCGGCTAGCGGAACTCAAGAGACCCAGTACTTC. As protein: CASSLGNLAASGTQETQYF.